This note documents a single TCR beta chain sequence. The sample belongs to a study of regulatory T cells in long-lasting Graves disease. Time point of the sample: newly diagnosed GD, antithyroid drugs for less than 3 months. PBMCs provided the RNA from which the TCR library was made. Researchers made TCR beta libraries by using iRepertoire HTBI primers and running Arm-PCR on CDR3 regions. TCRdb recomputed calls from the multiplex PCR reads with MiXCR, one row per CDR3 protein. The top ten hold approximately 12% of the sample, which has 500,000 or so distinct CDR3 sequences, 15% to 20% seen once. Germline CDR1 reads LNHDA; CDR2 reads SQIVND (reference sequence). This CDR3 region has 16 residues. Trimming removed 5 bases from V and 1 base from J, with 18 bases in between. Another study also made use of these data, one on T cells in Graves' hyperthyroidism and ophthalmopathy. Per that paper: Hyperthyroidism had been newly diagnosed in patients aged 18 to 65, and its duration was under 2 months. Carried out on the TCR CDR3, a first-round RT-PCR used the HTBI primer set.

The chain employs TRBV19 and TRBJ2-7; possibly TRBD1 or TRBD2 for D (5 bases each). This specimen was peripheral blood mononuclear cells (PBMCs), taken at new diagnosis, from a patient treated with antithyroid drugs. The TCR originated in a man aged 35 to 55 with Graves disease. CDR3 protein: CASSDSGQRISYEQYF. CDR3 coding DNA: TGTGCCAGTAGTGATTCGGGGCAGCGCATATCCTACGAGCAGTACTTC.